This TCR beta chain was found in a study of CD8 T cells in Susac syndrome. RNA was extracted with the RNeasy kit, and a quantity of roughly 0.5 to 1 ug was reverse transcribed using random hexamers. Each CDR3 protein gets one entry after TCRdb re-called the immunoSEQ multiplex PCR reads with MiXCR. The profile covers some 140,000 distinct CDR3 sequences, with 95% appearing a single time and about 0.18% taken by the ten largest. After removal of 5 bases from V and 0 bases from J, the junction contained 4 bases not matched to a gene. The CDR3 contains 14 residues. Input material: CD8+ T cells from PBMCs. The sequence derives from a human donor with Susac syndrome. The V call is TRBV12-3 or TRBV12-4, the J call TRBJ2-7; 7 bases align to TRBD1. CDR3 in DNA: TGTGCCAGCAGTATACAGGGGTACTCCTACGAGCAGTACTTC. Amino acids: CASSIQGYSYEQYF.